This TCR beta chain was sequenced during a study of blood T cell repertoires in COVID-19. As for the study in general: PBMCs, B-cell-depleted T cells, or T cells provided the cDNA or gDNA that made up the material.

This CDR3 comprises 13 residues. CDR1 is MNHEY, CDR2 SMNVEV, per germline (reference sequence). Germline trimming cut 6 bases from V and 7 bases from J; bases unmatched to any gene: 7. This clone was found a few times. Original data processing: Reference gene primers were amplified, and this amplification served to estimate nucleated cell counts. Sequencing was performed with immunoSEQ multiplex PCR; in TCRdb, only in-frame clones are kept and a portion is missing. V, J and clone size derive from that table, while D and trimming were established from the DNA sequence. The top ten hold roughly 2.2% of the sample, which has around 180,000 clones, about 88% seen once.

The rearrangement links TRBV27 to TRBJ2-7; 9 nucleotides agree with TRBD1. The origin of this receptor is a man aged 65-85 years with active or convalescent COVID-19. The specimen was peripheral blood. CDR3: CASRLTGGREQYF. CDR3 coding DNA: TGTGCCAGCAGGCTAACAGGGGGCAGGGAGCAGTACTTC.